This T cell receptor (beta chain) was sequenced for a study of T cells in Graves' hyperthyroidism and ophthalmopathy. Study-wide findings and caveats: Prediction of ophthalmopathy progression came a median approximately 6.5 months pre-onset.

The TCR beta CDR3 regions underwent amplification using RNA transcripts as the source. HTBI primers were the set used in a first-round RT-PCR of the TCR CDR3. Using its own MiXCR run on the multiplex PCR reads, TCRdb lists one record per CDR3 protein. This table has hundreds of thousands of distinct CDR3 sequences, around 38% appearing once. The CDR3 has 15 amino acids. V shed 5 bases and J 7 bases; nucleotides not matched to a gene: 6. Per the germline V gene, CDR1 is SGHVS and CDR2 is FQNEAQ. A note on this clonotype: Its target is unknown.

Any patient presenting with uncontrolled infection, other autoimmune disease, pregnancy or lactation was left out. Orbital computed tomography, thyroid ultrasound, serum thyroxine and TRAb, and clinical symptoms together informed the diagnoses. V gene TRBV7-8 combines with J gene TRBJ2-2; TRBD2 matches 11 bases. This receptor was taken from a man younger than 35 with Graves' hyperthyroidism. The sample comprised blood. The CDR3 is CASSPGLAEVGELFF. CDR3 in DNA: TGTGCCAGCAGCCCGGGACTAGCGGAGGTCGGGGAGCTGTTTTTT.